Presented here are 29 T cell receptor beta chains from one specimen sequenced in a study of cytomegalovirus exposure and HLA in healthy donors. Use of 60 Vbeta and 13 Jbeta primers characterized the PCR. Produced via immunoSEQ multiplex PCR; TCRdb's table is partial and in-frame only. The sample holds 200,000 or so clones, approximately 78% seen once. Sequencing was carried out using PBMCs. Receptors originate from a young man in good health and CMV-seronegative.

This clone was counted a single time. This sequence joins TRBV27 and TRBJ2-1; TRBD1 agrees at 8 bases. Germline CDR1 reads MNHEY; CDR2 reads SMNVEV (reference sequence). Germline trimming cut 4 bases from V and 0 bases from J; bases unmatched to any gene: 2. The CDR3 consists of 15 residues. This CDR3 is CASSSGTGSYNEQFF. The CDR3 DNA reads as TGTGCCAGCAGTTCCGGGACAGGCTCCTACAATGAGCAGTTCTTC.

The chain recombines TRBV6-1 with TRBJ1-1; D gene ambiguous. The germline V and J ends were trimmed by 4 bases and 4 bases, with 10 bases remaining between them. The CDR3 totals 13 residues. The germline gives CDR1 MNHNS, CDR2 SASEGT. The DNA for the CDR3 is TGTGCCAGCAGTGCCGAGGGAGGCACTGAAGCTTTCTTT. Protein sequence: CASSAEGGTEAFF.

The CDR3 reads CASSFRGLEQYF. The CDR3 DNA is TGTGCCAGCAGTTTTCGGGGTTTGGAGCAGTACTTC. The chain combines TRBV28 with TRBJ2-7; D perhaps matches TRBD2 (5 bases). The CDR3 runs to 12 residues. Trimming removed 3 bases at V and 7 bases at J, with 10 bases between. Per the germline V gene, CDR1 is MDHEN and CDR2 is SYDVKM.

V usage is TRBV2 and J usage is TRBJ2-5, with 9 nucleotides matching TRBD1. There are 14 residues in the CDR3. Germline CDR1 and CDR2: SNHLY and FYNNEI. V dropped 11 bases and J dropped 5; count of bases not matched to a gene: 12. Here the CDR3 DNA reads TGTGCCGGACTTACAGGGGGCCTCGGTGAGACCCAGTACTTC. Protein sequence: CAGLTGGLGETQYF.

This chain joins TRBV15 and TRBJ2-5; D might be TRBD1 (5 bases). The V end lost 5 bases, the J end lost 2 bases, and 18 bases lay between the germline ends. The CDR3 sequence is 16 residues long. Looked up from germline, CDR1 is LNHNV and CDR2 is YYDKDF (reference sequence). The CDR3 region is CATSVGAAPLQETQYF. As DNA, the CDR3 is TGTGCCACCAGCGTTGGGGCAGCTCCGCTTCAAGAGACCCAGTACTTC.

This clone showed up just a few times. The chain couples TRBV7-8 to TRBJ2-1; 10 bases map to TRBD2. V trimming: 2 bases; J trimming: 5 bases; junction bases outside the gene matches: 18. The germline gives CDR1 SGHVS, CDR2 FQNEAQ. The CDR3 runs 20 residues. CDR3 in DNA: TGTGCCAGCAGCTTATTAGGTCAGGTTGGAATAGCGGGGGGCAACAATGAGCAGTTCTTC. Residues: CASSLLGQVGIAGGNNEQFF.

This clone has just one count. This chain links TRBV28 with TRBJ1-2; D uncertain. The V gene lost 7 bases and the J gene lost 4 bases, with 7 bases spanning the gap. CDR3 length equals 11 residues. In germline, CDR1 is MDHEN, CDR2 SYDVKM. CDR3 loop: CASKWPYGYTF. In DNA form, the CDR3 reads TGTGCCAGCAAGTGGCCCTATGGCTACACCTTC.

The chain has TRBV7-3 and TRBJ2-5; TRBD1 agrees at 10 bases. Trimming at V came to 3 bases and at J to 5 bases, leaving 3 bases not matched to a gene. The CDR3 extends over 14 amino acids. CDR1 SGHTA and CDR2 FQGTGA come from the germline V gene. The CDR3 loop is CASSLTGGAETQYF. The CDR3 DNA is TGTGCCAGCAGCTTGACAGGGGGCGCGGAGACCCAGTACTTC. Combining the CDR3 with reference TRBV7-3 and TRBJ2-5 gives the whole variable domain GAGVSQTPSNKVTEKGKYVELRCDPISGHTALYWYRQSLGQGPEFLIYFQGTGAADDSGLPNDRFFAVRPEGSVSTLKIQRTERGDSAVYLCASSLTGGAETQYFGPGTRLLVL.

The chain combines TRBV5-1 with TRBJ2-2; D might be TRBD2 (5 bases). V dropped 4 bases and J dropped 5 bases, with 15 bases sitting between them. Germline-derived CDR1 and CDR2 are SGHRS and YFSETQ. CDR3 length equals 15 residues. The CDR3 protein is CASSREGRTTGELFF. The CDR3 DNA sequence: TGCGCCAGCAGCCGGGAAGGCCGAACGACCGGGGAGCTGTTTTTT.

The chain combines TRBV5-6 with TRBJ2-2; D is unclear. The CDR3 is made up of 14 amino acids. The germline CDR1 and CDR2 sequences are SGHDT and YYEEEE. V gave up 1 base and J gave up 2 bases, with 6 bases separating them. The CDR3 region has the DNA TGTGCCAGCAGCTTGTCCAGAAACACCGGGGAGCTGTTTTTT. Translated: CASSLSRNTGELFF.

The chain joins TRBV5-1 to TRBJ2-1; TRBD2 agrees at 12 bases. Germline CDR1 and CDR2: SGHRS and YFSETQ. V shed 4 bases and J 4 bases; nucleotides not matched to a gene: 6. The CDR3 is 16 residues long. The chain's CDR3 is CASSGSTSGRYNEQFF. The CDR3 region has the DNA TGCGCCAGCAGCGGGTCGACTAGCGGGAGATACAATGAGCAGTTCTTC. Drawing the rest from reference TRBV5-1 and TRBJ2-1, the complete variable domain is KAGVTQTPRYLIKTRGQQVTLSCSPISGHRSVSWYQQTPGQGLQFLFEYFSETQRNKGNFPGRFSGRQFSNSRSEMNVSTLELGDSALYLCASSGSTSGRYNEQFFGPGTRLTVL.

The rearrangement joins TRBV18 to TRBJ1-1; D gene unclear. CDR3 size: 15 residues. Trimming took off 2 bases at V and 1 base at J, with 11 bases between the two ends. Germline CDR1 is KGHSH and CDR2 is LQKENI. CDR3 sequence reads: CASSPITSGNTEAFF. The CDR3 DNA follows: TGTGCCAGCTCACCAATAACGTCGGGGAACACTGAAGCTTTCTTT.

The CDR3 sequence is CASSLIAGGYKETQYF. The CDR3 nucleotides read TGTGCCAGCAGTTTGATAGCGGGGGGCTACAAGGAGACCCAGTACTTC. The chain combines TRBV28 with TRBJ2-5; the match to TRBD2 covers 10 bases. Germline V gene sequence: CDR1 MDHEN, CDR2 SYDVKM. V was clipped by 3 bases and J by 5 bases; unmatched bases: 9. This CDR3 spans 16 amino acids.

In nucleotides, the CDR3 is TGTGCCAGCAGCATACAGGGGGATTACAATCAGCCCCAGCATTTT. It is translated as CASSIQGDYNQPQHF. The J gene is TRBJ1-5, the V gene TRBV5-5; 8 bases match TRBD1. CDR3 length: 15 residues. After removal of 4 bases from V and 3 bases from J, the junction contained 6 bases not matched to a gene. Germline V gene lookup returns CDR1 SGHKS and CDR2 YYEKEE (reference sequence).

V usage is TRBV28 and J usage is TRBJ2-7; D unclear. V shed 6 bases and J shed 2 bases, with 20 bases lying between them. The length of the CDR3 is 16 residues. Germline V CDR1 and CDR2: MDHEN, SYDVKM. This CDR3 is CASSPEGAGLTYEQYF. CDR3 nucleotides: TGTGCCAGCAGCCCCGAAGGCGCAGGCCTAACCTACGAGCAGTACTTC.

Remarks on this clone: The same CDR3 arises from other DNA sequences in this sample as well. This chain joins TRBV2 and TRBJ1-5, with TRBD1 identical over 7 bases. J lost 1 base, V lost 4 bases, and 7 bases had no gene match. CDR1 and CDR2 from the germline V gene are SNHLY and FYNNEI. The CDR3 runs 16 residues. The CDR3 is CASSGRTGQSNQPQHF. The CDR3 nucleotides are TGTGCCAGCAGTGGGAGGACAGGCCAAAGCAATCAGCCCCAGCATTTT.

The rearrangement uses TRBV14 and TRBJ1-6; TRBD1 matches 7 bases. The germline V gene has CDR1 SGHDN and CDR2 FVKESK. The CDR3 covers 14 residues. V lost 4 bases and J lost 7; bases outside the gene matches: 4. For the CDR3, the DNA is TGTGCCAGCAGCCCCCGACAGGGCAATTCACCCCTCCACTTT. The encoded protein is CASSPRQGNSPLHF. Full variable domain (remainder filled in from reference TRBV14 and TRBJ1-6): EAGVTQFPSHSVIEKGQTVTLRCDPISGHDNLYWYRRVMGKEIKFLLHFVKESKQDESGMPNNRFLAERTGGTYSTLKVQPAELEDSGVYFCASSPRQGNSPLHFGNGTRLTVT.

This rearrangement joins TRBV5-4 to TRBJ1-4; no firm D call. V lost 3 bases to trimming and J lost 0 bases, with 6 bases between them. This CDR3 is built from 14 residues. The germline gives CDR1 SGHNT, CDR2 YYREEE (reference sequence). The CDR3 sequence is CASSSGATNEKLFF. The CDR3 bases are TGTGCCAGCAGCTCGGGTGCAACTAATGAAAAACTGTTTTTT.

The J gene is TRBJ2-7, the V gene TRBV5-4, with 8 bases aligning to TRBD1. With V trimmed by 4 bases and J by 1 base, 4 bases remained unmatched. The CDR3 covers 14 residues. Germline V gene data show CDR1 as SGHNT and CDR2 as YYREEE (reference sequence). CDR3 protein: CASSPGQGSYEQYF. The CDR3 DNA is TGTGCCAGCAGCCCTGGACAGGGTTCCTACGAGCAGTACTTC.

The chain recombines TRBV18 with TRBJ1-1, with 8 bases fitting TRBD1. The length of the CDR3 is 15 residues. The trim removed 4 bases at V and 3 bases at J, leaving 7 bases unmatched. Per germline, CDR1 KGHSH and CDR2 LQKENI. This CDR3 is CASSLTTGADTEAFF. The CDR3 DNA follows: TGTGCCAGCTCACTCACGACAGGGGCGGACACTGAAGCTTTCTTT.

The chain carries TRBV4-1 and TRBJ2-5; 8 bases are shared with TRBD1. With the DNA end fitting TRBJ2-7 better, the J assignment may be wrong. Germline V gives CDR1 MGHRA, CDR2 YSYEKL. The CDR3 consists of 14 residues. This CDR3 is CASSQVQGAYEQYF. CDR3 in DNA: TGCGCCAGCAGCCAAGTACAGGGGGCCTACGAGCAGTACTTC.

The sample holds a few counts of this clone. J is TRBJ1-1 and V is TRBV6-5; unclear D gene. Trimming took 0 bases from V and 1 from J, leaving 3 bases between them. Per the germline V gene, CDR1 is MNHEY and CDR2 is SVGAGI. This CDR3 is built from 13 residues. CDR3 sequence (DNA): TGTGCCAGCAGTTACTCACAGAACACTGAAGCTTTCTTT. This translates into CASSYSQNTEAFF.

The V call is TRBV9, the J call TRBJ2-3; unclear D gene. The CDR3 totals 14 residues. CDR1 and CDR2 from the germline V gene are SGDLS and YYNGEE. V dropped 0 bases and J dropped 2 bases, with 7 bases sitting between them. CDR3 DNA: TGTGCCAGCAGCGTAGATGACACCACAGATACGCAGTATTTT. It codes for CASSVDDTTDTQYF.

This chain's CDR3 is CASSWGGTNEQFF. CDR3 in DNA: TGTGCCAGCAGTTGGGGGGGGACGAATGAGCAGTTCTTC. J is TRBJ2-1 and V is TRBV27; 7 nucleotides agree with TRBD2. V lost 4 bases, J lost 7 bases, and 4 bases stayed unmatched. The CDR3 contains 13 residues. Germline lookup yields CDR1 MNHEY and CDR2 SMNVEV (reference sequence).

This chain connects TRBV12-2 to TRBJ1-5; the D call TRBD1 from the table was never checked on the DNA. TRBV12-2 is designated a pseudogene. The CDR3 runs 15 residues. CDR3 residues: CASRRGQPLAQPQHF. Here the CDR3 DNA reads TGTGCAAGTCGCCGCGGACAACCGCTTGCTCAGCCCCAGCATTTT.

Here the CDR3 DNA reads TGTGCCAGCTCACCTTGGGACAGTTCCTCTGAAGCTTTCTTT. This encodes CASSPWDSSSEAFF. V usage is TRBV18 and J usage is TRBJ1-1, with 7 bases identical to TRBD1. Germline V gene sequence: CDR1 KGHSH, CDR2 LQKENI. This CDR3 is 14 amino acids long. The V segment lost 3 bases and the J segment 6 bases; nucleotides outside the gene matches: 7. Full variable domain (rest looked up from reference TRBV18 and TRBJ1-1): NAGVMQNPRHLVRRRGQEARLRCSPMKGHSHVYWYRQLPEEGLKFMVYLQKENIIDESGMPKERFSAEFPKEGPSILRIQQVVRGDSAAYFCASSPWDSSSEAFFGQGTRLTVV.

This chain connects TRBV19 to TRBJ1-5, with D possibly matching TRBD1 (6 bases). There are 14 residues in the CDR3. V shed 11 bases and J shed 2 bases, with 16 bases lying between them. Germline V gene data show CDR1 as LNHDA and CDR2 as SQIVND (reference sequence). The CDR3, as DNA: TGTGCCTCCCAGGGGCAGACGGGCAATCAGCCCCAGCATTTT. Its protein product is CASQGQTGNQPQHF.

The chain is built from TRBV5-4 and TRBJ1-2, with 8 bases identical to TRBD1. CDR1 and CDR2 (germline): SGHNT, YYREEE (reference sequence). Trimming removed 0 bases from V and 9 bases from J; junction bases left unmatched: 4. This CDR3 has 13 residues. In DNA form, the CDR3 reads TGTGCCAGCAGCTTGGCAGGGGGCAAGAGCTACACCTTC. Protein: CASSLAGGKSYTF.

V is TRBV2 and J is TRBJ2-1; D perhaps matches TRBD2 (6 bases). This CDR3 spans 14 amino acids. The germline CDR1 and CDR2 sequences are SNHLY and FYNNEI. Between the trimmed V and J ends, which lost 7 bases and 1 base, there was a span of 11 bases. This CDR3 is CASILEGSYNEQFF. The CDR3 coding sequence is TGTGCCAGCATTCTGGAGGGATCCTACAATGAGCAGTTCTTC.